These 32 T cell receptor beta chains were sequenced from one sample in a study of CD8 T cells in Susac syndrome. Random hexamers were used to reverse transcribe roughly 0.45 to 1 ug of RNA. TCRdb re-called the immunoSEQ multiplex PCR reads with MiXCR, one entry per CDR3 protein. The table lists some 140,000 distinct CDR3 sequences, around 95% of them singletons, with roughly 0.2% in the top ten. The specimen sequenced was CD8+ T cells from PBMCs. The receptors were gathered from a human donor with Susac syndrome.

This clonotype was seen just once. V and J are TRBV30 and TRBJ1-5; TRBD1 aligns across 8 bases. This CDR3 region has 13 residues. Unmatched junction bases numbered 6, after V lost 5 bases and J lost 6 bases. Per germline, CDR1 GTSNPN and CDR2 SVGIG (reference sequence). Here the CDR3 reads CAWDRGGSQPQHF. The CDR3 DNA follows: TGTGCCTGGGACAGGGGCGGGAGTCAGCCCCAGCATTTT.

The chain's CDR3 is CASSPGPLAYGYTF. CDR3 DNA sequence: TGTGCCAGCAGCCCTGGCCCGCTGGCCTATGGCTACACCTTC. The V gene is TRBV5-6, the J gene TRBJ1-2; no firm D call. The CDR3 runs to 14 residues. Deletions cut 4 bases from V and 4 bases from J, with 14 bases between. Germline-derived CDR1 and CDR2 are SGHDT and YYEEEE.

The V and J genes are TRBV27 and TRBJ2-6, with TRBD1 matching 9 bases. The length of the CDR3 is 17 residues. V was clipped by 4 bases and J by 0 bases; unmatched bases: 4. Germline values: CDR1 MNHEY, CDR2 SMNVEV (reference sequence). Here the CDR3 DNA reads TGTGCCAGCAGTTCGGGACAGGGATACTCTGGGGCCAACGTCCTGACTTTC. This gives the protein CASSSGQGYSGANVLTF. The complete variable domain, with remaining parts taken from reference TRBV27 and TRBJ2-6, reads EAQVTQNPRYLITVTGKKLTVTCSQNMNHEYMSWYRQDPGLGLRQIYYSMNVEVTDKGDVPEGYKVSRKEKRNFPLILESPSPNQTSLYFCASSSGQGYSGANVLTFGAGSRLTVL.

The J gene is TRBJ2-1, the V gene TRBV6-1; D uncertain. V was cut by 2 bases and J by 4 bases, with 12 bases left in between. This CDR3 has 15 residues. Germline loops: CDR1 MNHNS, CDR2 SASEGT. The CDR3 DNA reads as TGTGCCAGCAGTGAATCGCCGGCCTCATACAATGAGCAGTTCTTC. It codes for CASSESPASYNEQFF.

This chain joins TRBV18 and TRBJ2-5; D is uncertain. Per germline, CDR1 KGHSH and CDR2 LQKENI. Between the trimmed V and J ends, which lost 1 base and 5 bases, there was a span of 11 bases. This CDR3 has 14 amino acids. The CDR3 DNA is TGTGCCAGCTCACCACTGGAGTCGTGGGAGACCCAGTACTTC. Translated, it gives CASSPLESWETQYF.

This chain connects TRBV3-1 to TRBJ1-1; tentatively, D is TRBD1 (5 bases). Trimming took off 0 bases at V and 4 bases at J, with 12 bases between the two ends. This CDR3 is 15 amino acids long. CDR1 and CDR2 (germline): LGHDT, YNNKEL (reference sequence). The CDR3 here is CASSQERVGGTEAFF. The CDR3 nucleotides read TGTGCCAGCAGCCAAGAAAGGGTCGGGGGCACTGAAGCTTTCTTT.

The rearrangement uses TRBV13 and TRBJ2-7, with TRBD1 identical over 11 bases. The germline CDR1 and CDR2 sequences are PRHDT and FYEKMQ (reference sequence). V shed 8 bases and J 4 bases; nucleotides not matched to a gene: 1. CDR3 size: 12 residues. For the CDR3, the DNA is TGTGCCAGCGGGACAGGGGGTTACGAGCAGTACTTC. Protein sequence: CASGTGGYEQYF.

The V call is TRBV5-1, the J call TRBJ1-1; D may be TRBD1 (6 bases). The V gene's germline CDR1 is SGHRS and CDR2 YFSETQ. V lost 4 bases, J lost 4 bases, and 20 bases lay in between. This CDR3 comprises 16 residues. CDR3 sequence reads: CASSTDHTGTGTEAFF. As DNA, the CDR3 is TGCGCCAGCAGCACGGACCACACAGGGACGGGCACTGAAGCTTTCTTT.

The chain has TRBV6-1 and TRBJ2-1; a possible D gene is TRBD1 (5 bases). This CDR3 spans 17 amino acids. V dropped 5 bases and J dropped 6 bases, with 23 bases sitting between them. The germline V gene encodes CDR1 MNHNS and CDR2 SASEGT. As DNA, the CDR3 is TGTGCCAGCAGTCCCTTCCCACCCTTATACCAGGGCAATGAGCAGTTCTTC. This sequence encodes CASSPFPPLYQGNEQFF.

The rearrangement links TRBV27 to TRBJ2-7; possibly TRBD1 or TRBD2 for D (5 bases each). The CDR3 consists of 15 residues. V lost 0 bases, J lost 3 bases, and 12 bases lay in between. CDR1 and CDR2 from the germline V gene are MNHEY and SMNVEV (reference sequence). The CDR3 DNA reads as TGTGCCAGCAGTTTATCAAGAGGGGTGGTCTACGAGCAGTACTTC. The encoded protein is CASSLSRGVVYEQYF.

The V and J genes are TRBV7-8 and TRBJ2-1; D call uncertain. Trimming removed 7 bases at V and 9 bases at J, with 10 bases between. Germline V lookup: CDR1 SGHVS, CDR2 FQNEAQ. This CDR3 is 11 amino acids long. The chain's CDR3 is CASTDRIEQFF. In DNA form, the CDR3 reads TGTGCCAGCACCGATAGAATTGAGCAGTTCTTC.

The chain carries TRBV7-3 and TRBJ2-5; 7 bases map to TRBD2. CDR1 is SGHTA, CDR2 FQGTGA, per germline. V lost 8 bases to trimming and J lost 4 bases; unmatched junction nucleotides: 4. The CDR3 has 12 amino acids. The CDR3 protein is CASWSGGETQYF. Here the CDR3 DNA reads TGTGCCAGCTGGTCGGGGGGAGAGACCCAGTACTTC.

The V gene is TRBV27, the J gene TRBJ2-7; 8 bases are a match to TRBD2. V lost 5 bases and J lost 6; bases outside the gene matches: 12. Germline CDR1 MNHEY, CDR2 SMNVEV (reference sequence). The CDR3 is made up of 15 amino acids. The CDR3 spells CASSRRGLAGFEQYF. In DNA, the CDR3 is TGTGCCAGCAGTCGCCGGGGGCTAGCGGGTTTCGAGCAGTACTTC.

The CDR3 DNA sequence: TGTGCCAGCAGCTTGGGACTAGCGGGAGCTACCTACAATGAGCAGTTCTTC. It yields the protein CASSLGLAGATYNEQFF. The chain combines TRBV7-9 with TRBJ2-1; 14 bases map to TRBD2. V gave up 3 bases and J gave up 2 bases; unmatched junction bases: 3. CDR1 and CDR2 (germline): SEHNR, FQNEAQ (reference sequence). The CDR3 length is 17 residues.

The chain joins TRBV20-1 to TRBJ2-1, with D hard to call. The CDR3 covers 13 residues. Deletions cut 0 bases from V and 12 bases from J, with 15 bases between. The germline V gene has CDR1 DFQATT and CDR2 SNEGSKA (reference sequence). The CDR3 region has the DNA TGCAGTGCTAGAGATTGGTGGTCCAGGCCGCAGTTCTTC. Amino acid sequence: CSARDWWSRPQFF.

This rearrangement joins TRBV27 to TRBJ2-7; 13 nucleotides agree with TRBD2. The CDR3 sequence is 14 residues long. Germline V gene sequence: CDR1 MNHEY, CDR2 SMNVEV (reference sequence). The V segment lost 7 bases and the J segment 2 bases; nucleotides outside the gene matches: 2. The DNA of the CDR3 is TGTGCCAGCATCGGGACTAGCGGGGCCTACGAGCAGTACTTC. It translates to CASIGTSGAYEQYF.

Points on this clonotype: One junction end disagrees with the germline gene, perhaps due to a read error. CDR3 coding DNA: TGTGCTAGCAGCTTACGACTAGCGGATCATTACGAGCAGTACTTC. Translated: CASSLRLADHYEQYF. The chain recombines TRBV7-7 with TRBJ2-7; 9 nucleotides align to TRBD2. Per the germline V gene, CDR1 is SSHAT and CDR2 is FNYEAQ (reference sequence). This CDR3 has 15 residues.

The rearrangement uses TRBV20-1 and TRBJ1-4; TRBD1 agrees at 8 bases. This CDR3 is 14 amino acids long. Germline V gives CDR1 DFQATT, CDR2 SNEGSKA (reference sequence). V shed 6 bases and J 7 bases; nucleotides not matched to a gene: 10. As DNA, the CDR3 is TGCAGTGCGGAGGAGACAGGGGTTGGTGAAAAACTGTTTTTT. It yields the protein CSAEETGVGEKLFF.

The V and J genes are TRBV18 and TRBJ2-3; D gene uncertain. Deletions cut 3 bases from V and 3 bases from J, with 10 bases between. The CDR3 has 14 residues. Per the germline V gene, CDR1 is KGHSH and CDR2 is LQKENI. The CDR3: CASSPEATTDTQYF. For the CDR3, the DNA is TGTGCCAGCTCACCCGAAGCGACGACAGATACGCAGTATTTT.

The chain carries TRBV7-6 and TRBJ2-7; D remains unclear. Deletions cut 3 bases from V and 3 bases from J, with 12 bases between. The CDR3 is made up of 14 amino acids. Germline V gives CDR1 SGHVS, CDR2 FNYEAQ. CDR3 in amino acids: CASSLATVDYEQYF. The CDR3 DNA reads TGTGCCAGCAGCTTGGCCACAGTAGACTACGAGCAGTACTTC.

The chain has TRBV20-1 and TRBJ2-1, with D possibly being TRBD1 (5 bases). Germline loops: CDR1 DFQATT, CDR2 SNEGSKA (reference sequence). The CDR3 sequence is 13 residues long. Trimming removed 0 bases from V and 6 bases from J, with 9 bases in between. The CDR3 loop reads CSARDGTGNEQFF. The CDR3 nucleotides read TGCAGTGCTAGAGACGGAACAGGCAATGAGCAGTTCTTC.

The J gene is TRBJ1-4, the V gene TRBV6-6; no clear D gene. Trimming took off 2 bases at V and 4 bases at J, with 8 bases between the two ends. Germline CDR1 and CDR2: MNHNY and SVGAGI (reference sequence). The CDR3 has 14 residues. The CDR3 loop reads CASSYVPGNEKLFF. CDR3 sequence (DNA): TGTGCCAGCAGTTACGTCCCGGGTAATGAAAAACTGTTTTTT.

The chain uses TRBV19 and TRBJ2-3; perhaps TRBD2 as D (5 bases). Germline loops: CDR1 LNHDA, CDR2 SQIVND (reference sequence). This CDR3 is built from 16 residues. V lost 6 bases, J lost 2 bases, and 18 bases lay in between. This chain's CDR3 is CASRFAPGLPTDTQYF. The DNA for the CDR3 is TGTGCCAGTAGATTCGCTCCCGGACTGCCCACAGATACGCAGTATTTT.

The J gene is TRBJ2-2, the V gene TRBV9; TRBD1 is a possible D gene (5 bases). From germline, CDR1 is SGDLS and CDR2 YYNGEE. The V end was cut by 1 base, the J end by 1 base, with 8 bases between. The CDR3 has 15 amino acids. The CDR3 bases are TGTGCCAGCAGCGTATATACAGGGAACACCGGGGAGCTGTTTTTT. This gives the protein CASSVYTGNTGELFF.

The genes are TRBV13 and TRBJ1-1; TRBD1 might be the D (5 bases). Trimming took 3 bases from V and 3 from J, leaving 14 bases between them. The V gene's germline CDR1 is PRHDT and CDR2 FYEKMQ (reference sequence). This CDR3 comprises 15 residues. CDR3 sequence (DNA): TGTGCCAGCAGCTTCCAGGGAGCGGGTGACACTGAAGCTTTCTTT. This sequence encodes CASSFQGAGDTEAFF. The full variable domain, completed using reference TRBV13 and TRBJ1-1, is AAGVIQSPRHLIKEKRETATLKCYPIPRHDTVYWYQQGPGQDPQFLISFYEKMQSDKGSIPDRFSAQQFSDYHSELNMSSLELGDSALYFCASSFQGAGDTEAFFGQGTRLTVV.

CDR3 sequence: CASIMAAKQFF. The DNA for the CDR3 is TGTGCTAGTATTATGGCAGCAAAGCAGTTCTTC. The chain couples TRBV12-5 to TRBJ2-1; D gene uncertain. The V gene lost 8 bases and the J gene lost 11 bases, with 13 bases spanning the gap. The CDR3 spans 11 residues. The germline V gene encodes CDR1 LGHNT and CDR2 FRNRAP.

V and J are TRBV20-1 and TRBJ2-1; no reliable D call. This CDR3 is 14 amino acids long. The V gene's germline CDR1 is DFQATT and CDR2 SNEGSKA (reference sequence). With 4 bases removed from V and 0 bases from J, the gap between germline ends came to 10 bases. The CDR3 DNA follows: TGCAGTGCTAAGGACGGCAGCTCCTACAATGAGCAGTTCTTC. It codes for CSAKDGSSYNEQFF.

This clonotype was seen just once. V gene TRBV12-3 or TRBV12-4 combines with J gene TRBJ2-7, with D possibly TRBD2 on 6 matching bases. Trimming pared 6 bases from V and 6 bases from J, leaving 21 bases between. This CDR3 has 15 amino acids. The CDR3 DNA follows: TGTGCCAGCAGCTCGTCCCCCCTAGCGTTGACCGAGCAGTACTTC. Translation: CASSSSPLALTEQYF.

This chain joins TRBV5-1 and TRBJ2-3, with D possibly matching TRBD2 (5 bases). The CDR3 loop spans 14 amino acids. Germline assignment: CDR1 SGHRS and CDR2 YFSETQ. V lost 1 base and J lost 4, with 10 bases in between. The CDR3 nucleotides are TGCGCCAGCAGCTTGTGGCTAGCCGCAGATACGCAGTATTTT. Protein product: CASSLWLAADTQYF.

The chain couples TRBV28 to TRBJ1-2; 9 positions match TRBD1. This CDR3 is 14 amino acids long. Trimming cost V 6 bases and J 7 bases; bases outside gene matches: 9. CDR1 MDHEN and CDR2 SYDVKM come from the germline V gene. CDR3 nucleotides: TGTGCCAGCAGACCGACAGGGGGAGAAGCTGGCTACACCTTC. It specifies CASRPTGGEAGYTF.

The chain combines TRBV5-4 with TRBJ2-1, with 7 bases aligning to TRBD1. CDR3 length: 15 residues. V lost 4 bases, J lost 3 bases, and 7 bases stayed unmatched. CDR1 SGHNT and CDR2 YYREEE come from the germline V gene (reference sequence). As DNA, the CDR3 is TGTGCCAGCAGCGCACCGGGACAGCACTACAATGAGCAGTTCTTC. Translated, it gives CASSAPGQHYNEQFF.

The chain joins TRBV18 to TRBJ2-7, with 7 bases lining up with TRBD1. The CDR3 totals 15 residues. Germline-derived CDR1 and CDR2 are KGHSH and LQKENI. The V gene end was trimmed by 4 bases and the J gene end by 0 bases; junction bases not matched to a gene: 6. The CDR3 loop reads CASSLPGQSSYEQYF. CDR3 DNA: TGTGCCAGCTCACTGCCGGGACAGTCCTCCTACGAGCAGTACTTC.